The T cell receptor (beta chain) under discussion was sequenced for a study of OX40 agonist ivuxolimab in advanced cancers. Study-wide findings and caveats: Antigen specificity of clonally expanded peripheral T cells was not established. With doses of 0.1 to 3.0 mg/kg, CD4+ and CD8+ blood T cells had undergone clonal expansion by week 6.

About this clone itself: The target antigen is unknown.

CDR3 size: 18 residues. The ends were cut back, 4 bases at V and 0 bases at J, with 22 bases in the middle. Germline V gives CDR1 SGHNT, CDR2 YENEEA. Data came from immunoSEQ multiplex PCR; TCRdb stores just in-frame clones and leaves some out. The data show 80,000 to 95,000 clones, roughly nine tenths seen once. This chain joins TRBV11-3 and TRBJ2-7; the D is unclear. The specimen comprised CD4+ or CD8+ T cells sorted from blood, sampled in a trial of the OX40 agonist ivuxolimab. The sequence was obtained from an adult with an advanced solid tumor such as melanoma, head and neck, liver or kidney cancer. CDR3 protein: CASSWWAPYGRYSYEQYF. The CDR3 DNA sequence: TGTGCCAGCAGCTGGTGGGCCCCCTATGGACGGTACTCCTACGAGCAGTACTTC. The full variable domain, completed using reference TRBV11-3 and TRBJ2-7, is EAGVVQSPRYKIIEKKQPVAFWCNPISGHNTLYWYLQNLGQGPELLIRYENEEAVDDSQLPKDRFSAERLKGVDSTLKIQPAELGDSAVYLCASSWWAPYGRYSYEQYFGPGTRLTVT.